Listed below are T cell receptor beta chains from one sample, sequenced in a study of lymphopenia after photon versus proton radiotherapy. The assay was immunoSEQ multiplex PCR, and TCRdb's table has in-frame clones only and misses some. This repertoire shows tens of thousands of clones, 65% to 85% found once; its top ten account for under 1.5%. Source: peripheral blood, taken from a patient treated with proton-based radiotherapy. The receptors were sampled from a man in his sixties with pancreatic cancer. Both conserved end residues are part of each CDR3. D genes are given only for firm matches. Rows give clone size only sometimes, using once, few, many, or a class for an expanded clone.

j_gene: TRBJ2-7
v_gene: TRBV10-1
abundance: .
d_gene: .
CDR3aa: CASSEKLRYEQYF
CDR3nt: TGCGCCAGCAGTGAGAAGCTACGCTACGAGCAGTACTTC

j_gene: TRBJ2-2
v_gene: TRBV19
abundance: .
d_gene: TRBD1
CDR3aa: CASRDRGSAGELFF
CDR3nt: TGTGCCAGTAGAGACAGGGGTAGTGCCGGGGAGCTGTTTTTT

j_gene: TRBJ1-3
v_gene: TRBV6-1
abundance: few
d_gene: .
CDR3aa: CASLKGGTGDTIYF
CDR3nt: TGTGCCAGCCTCAAGGGGGGGACCGGGGACACCATATATTTT

j_gene: TRBJ1-4
v_gene: TRBV2
abundance: few
d_gene: .
CDR3aa: CASTGVRDEKLFF
CDR3nt: TGTGCCAGCACTGGGGTTCGAGACGAAAAACTGTTTTTT

j_gene: TRBJ2-3
v_gene: TRBV5-1
abundance: .
d_gene: .
CDR3aa: CASSLGHGTDTQYF
CDR3nt: TGCGCCAGCAGCTTGGGCCACGGCACAGATACGCAGTATTTT

j_gene: TRBJ1-3
v_gene: TRBV18
abundance: .
d_gene: .
CDR3aa: CASSPPNTPQQGNTIYF
CDR3nt: TGTGCCAGCTCACCACCGAACACACCCCAACAAGGAAACACCATATATTTT

j_gene: TRBJ2-7
v_gene: TRBV28
abundance: .
d_gene: .
CDR3aa: CASSKTTYEQYF
CDR3nt: TGTGCCAGCAGTAAGACTACCTACGAGCAGTACTTC

j_gene: TRBJ2-7
v_gene: TRBV19
abundance: .
d_gene: TRBD2
CDR3aa: CASSAALGLFYEQYF
CDR3nt: TGTGCCAGTAGTGCAGCGCTGGGACTATTTTACGAGCAGTACTTC

j_gene: TRBJ1-5
v_gene: TRBV11-3
abundance: .
d_gene: .
CDR3aa: CASSLFKGVCNQPQHF
CDR3nt: TGTGCCAGCAGCTTATTTAAGGGGGTATGCAATCAGCCCCAGCATTTT

j_gene: TRBJ1-5
v_gene: TRBV28
abundance: few
d_gene: .
CDR3aa: CASRQGSNQPQHF
CDR3nt: TGTGCCAGCAGACAGGGAAGCAATCAGCCCCAGCATTTT

j_gene: TRBJ1-3
v_gene: TRBV19
abundance: .
d_gene: .
CDR3aa: CASRDQFSGNTIYF
CDR3nt: TGTGCCAGTAGAGATCAGTTCTCTGGAAACACCATATATTTT

j_gene: TRBJ2-7
v_gene: TRBV7-2
abundance: .
d_gene: .
CDR3aa: CASSPDFYEQYF
CDR3nt: TGTGCCAGCAGCCCTGACTTTTACGAGCAGTACTTC

j_gene: TRBJ1-5
v_gene: TRBV2
abundance: few
d_gene: .
CDR3aa: CASSLGPNQPQHF
CDR3nt: TGTGCCAGCAGTTTAGGGCCTAACCAGCCCCAGCATTTT

j_gene: TRBJ2-1
v_gene: TRBV7-7
abundance: .
d_gene: TRBD2
CDR3aa: CASSSGTSWGNEQFF
CDR3nt: TGTGCTAGCAGCTCCGGGACTAGTTGGGGCAATGAGCAGTTCTTC

j_gene: TRBJ2-1
v_gene: TRBV11-2
abundance: few
d_gene: .
CDR3aa: CASSSVAGTYNEQFF
CDR3nt: TGTGCCAGCAGCTCCGTGGCAGGCACCTACAATGAGCAGTTCTTC

j_gene: TRBJ2-7
v_gene: TRBV27
abundance: .
d_gene: TRBD2
CDR3aa: CASSLPPGLAGSEQYF
CDR3nt: TGTGCCAGCAGTTTACCCCCGGGACTAGCGGGCTCCGAGCAGTACTTC

j_gene: TRBJ1-4
v_gene: TRBV4-1
abundance: .
d_gene: .
CDR3aa: CASSLLTGRVNEKLFF
CDR3nt: TGCGCCAGCAGCCTTCTCACAGGGAGAGTTAATGAAAAACTGTTTTTT

j_gene: TRBJ2-5
v_gene: TRBV11-3
abundance: .
d_gene: .
CDR3aa: CASSFGGTQETQYF
CDR3nt: TGTGCCAGTTCTTTCGGAGGGACCCAAGAGACCCAGTACTTC

j_gene: TRBJ2-1
v_gene: TRBV19
abundance: .
d_gene: .
CDR3aa: CASSRSSGPKGEQFF
CDR3nt: TGTGCCAGTAGCCGATCATCCGGGCCAAAAGGTGAGCAGTTCTTC

j_gene: TRBJ2-1
v_gene: TRBV7-6
abundance: .
d_gene: TRBD2
CDR3aa: CASSPSGRAYREQFF
CDR3nt: TGTGCCAGCAGCCCTAGCGGGAGGGCCTACCGGGAGCAGTTCTTC

j_gene: TRBJ2-7
v_gene: TRBV11-1
abundance: .
d_gene: TRBD2
CDR3aa: CASSARGGSIDEQYF
CDR3nt: TGTGCCAGCAGCGCACGAGGCGGGAGTATCGACGAGCAGTACTTC

j_gene: TRBJ1-1
v_gene: TRBV11-3
abundance: .
d_gene: .
CDR3aa: CASSLDLLGEMNTEAFF
CDR3nt: TGTGCCAGCAGCTTAGACCTTCTGGGTGAGATGAACACTGAAGCTTTCTTT

j_gene: TRBJ2-5
v_gene: TRBV5-4
abundance: .
d_gene: .
CDR3aa: CASSLAVRGKQETQYF
CDR3nt: TGTGCCAGCAGCTTGGCGGTTAGGGGAAAGCAAGAGACCCAGTACTTC

j_gene: TRBJ2-7
v_gene: TRBV7-9
abundance: .
d_gene: .
CDR3aa: CASSSAGTPSYEQYF
CDR3nt: TGTGCCAGCAGCTCCGCGGGAACTCCCTCCTACGAGCAGTACTTC

j_gene: TRBJ1-2
v_gene: TRBV5-1
abundance: .
d_gene: .
CDR3aa: CASSLDFSGYGYTF
CDR3nt: TGCGCCAGCAGCTTGGATTTTTCGGGGTATGGCTACACCTTC

j_gene: TRBJ1-1
v_gene: TRBV29-1
abundance: once
d_gene: .
CDR3aa: CSVVRGLNTEAFF
CDR3nt: TGCAGCGTTGTACGGGGCTTGAACACTGAAGCTTTCTTT

j_gene: TRBJ1-4
v_gene: TRBV27
abundance: .
d_gene: .
CDR3aa: CAINGTVNEKLFF
CDR3nt: TGTGCCATCAATGGGACGGTAAATGAAAAACTGTTTTTT

j_gene: TRBJ2-3
v_gene: TRBV2
abundance: .
d_gene: TRBD1
CDR3aa: CASRRDRGQADTQYF
CDR3nt: TGTGCCAGCAGGCGCGACAGAGGACAGGCAGATACGCAGTATTTT

j_gene: TRBJ2-5
v_gene: TRBV20-1
abundance: .
d_gene: .
CDR3aa: CSAPDGPQYF
CDR3nt: TGCAGTGCTCCGGACGGGCCCCAGTACTTC

j_gene: TRBJ2-7
v_gene: TRBV6-1
abundance: .
d_gene: .
CDR3aa: CASSDWDGYEQYF
CDR3nt: TGTGCCAGCAGTGACTGGGACGGTTACGAGCAGTACTTC

j_gene: TRBJ1-2
v_gene: TRBV7-2
abundance: .
d_gene: TRBD1
CDR3aa: CASSLGQDSYGYTF
CDR3nt: TGTGCCAGCAGCTTGGGACAGGATTCCTATGGCTACACCTTC

j_gene: TRBJ2-3
v_gene: TRBV14
abundance: few
d_gene: TRBD2
CDR3aa: CASSQLLISGRYSTDTQYF
CDR3nt: TGTGCCAGCAGCCAATTACTTATTAGCGGGAGGTATAGCACAGATACGCAGTATTTT

j_gene: TRBJ2-1
v_gene: TRBV11-2
abundance: .
d_gene: .
CDR3aa: CASSLDRGTTYNEQFF
CDR3nt: TGTGCCAGCAGCTTAGATCGCGGGACAACCTACAATGAGCAGTTCTTC

j_gene: TRBJ1-5
v_gene: TRBV19
abundance: .
d_gene: TRBD1
CDR3aa: CASSIGGTGVGQPQHF
CDR3nt: TGTGCCAGTAGTATAGGCGGGACAGGGGTCGGGCAGCCCCAGCATTTT

j_gene: TRBJ1-2
v_gene: TRBV19
abundance: .
d_gene: TRBD1
CDR3aa: CASSAPLQDRGRRGYTF
CDR3nt: TGTGCCAGTAGTGCGCCCCTTCAAGACAGGGGGCGTCGAGGCTACACCTTC